This TCR beta chain was captured by sequencing in a study of CXCR3-negative and CXCR3-positive naive CD8 T cells. General study findings and limits: Naive cells that were CXCR3-negative or CXCR3-positive used TRBV-TRBJ genes alike, while memory cells diverged. No difference in surface CD5 was seen between naive subsets, and TCR strength was inferred from TRB CDR3 properties. When CXCR3-positive naive cells were set against CXCR3-negative naive cells, the former had more hydrophobic TRB CDR3s.

Within the CD8+ T cell compartment, naive cells were CD45RO-CCR7+CD27+CD95-. A note on this clonotype: Its antigen remains unknown.

Via 5' RACE with UMI labels, TRB cDNA libraries were prepared. With the 5' RACE reads reprocessed, TCRdb shows one record per CDR3 protein and no DNA. The specimen's table records about 53,000 distinct CDR3 sequences. What was sequenced was naive CXCR3- CD8+ T cells from blood. Subset reported: CD45RO-CCR7+CD27+CD95- naive CD8+ T cells lacking CXCR3 (TNR3-). The source of this sequence is a human donor in good health. Some clones in this sample may be carry-over from other donors' samples.

The CDR3 here is CSASVGLREYNEQFF. The chain combines TRBV20-1 with TRBJ2-1; TCRdb indicates TRBD2, and absent DNA this call remains unverified. The CDR3 runs 15 residues. Germline V gene lookup returns CDR1 DFQATT and CDR2 SNEGSKA (reference sequence).